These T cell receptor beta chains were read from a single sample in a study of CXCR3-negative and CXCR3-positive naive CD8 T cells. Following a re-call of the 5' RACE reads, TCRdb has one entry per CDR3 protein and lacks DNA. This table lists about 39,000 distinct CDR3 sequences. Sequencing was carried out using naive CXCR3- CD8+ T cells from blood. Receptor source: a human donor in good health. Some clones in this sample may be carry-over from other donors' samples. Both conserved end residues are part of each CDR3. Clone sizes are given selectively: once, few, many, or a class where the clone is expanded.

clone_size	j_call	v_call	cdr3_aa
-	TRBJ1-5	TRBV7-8	CASDSGGYNQPQHF
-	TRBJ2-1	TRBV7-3	CASSLSVGGLAGEGEQFF
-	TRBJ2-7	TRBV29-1	CSVEEQGTTYEQYF
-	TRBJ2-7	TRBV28	CASSLFAGGTYEQYF
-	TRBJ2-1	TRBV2	CASSEEGFYNEQFF
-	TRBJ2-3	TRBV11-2	CASSLTAAEADTQYF
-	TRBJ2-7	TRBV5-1	CASSDGQAISYEQYF
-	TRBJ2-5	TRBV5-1	CASRTGTLFQETQYF
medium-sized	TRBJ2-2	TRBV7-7	CASSPEPGGYTGELFF
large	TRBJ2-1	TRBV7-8	CASSVPGTSVVNEQFF
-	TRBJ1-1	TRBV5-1	CASSLYPNTEAFF
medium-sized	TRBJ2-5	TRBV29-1	CSAADRDSQETQYF
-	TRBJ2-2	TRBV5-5	CASNPGWGREDTGELFF
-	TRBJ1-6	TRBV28	CASNVTPDSPLHF
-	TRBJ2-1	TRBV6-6	CASISTGGYNEQFF
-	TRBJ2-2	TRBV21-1	CASSKGTVNTGELFF
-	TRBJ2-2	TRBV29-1	CSVNSGASNTGELFF
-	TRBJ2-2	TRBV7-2	CASSFTGSSTGELFF
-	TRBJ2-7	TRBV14	CASSQGSRTGGIYEQYF
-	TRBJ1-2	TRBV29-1	CSVPGPNGGYTF
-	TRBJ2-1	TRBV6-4	CASRGLADNNEQFF
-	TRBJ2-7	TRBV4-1	CASSQVRTAYEQYF
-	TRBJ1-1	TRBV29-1	CSVVGGEATEAFF
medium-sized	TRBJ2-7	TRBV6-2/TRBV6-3	CASSYSGVEQYF
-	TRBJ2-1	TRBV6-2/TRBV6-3	CASSYQNRDRGYNEQFF
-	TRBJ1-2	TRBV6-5	CASSYLDRGHYGYTF
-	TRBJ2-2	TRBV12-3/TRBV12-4	CASSLSASSTGELFF
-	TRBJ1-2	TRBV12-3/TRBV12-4	CASSAGQNYGYTF
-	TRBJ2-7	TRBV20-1	CSASPSYEQYF
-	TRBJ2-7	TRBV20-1	CSAGYRVGSEQYF
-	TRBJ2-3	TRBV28	CASSLIGRSTDTQYF
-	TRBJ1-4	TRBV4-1	CASSLRVAEKLFF
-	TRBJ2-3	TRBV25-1	CASSDFRFEDTQYF
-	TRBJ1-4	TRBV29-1	CSSPTSSWANEKLFF
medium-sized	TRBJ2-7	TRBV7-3	CASSLAGAYEQYF
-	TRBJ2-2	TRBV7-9	CASVAGSNTGELFF
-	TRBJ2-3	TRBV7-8	CASSIPGLAVSDTQYF
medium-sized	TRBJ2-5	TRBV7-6	CASSPRVKETQYF
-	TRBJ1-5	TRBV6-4	CASSDSELRGRVEHF
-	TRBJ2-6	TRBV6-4	CASSDMSSGANVLTF
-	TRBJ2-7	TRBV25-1	CASSWTGRVEQYF